The rows below give T cell receptor beta chains drawn from one sample of a study of cytomegalovirus exposure and HLA in healthy donors. TCRdb keeps only in-frame clones here, not all; method: immunoSEQ multiplex PCR. The repertoire holds under 200,000 clones, with 84% as singletons. Sequencing was done on a sample of PBMCs. The receptors here all came from a man between 18 and 35 years old in good health and CMV-seropositive. Both conserved end residues are part of each CDR3. D genes are given only for firm matches. A row's size may be missing; if present it is once, few, many or a size class.

v_gene	j_gene	abundance	d_gene	CDR3aa	CDR3nt
TRBV29-1	TRBJ2-3	.	TRBD2	CSVGLAGTDTQYF	TGCAGCGTTGGGCTAGCGGGGACAGATACGCAGTATTTT
TRBV15	TRBJ1-2	.	.	CATSRDRDGANYGYTF	TGTGCCACCAGCAGAGACAGGGATGGAGCTAACTATGGCTACACCTTC
TRBV4-2	TRBJ1-2	few	TRBD1	CASSQGDRAGYTF	TGTGCCAGCAGCCAAGGGGACAGGGCTGGCTACACCTTC
TRBV25-1	TRBJ2-7	few	TRBD1	CASTTGDEQYF	TGTGCCAGCACCACAGGGGACGAGCAGTACTTC
TRBV28	TRBJ2-7	.	.	CASRGSGLSYEQYF	TGTGCCAGCAGGGGAAGCGGCCTCTCCTACGAGCAGTACTTC
TRBV19	TRBJ1-1	few	.	CASSIASDGNYEAFF	TGTGCCAGTAGTATAGCCTCCGACGGGAACTATGAAGCTTTCTTT
TRBV7-9	TRBJ1-5	.	.	CASSLAGQFNQPQHF	TGTGCCAGCAGCTTAGCAGGACAGTTCAATCAGCCCCAGCATTTT
TRBV5-1	TRBJ1-4	.	.	CASSLARDEKLFF	TGCGCCAGCAGCTTGGCGAGGGATGAAAAACTGTTTTTT
TRBV6-5	TRBJ2-7	.	TRBD1	CASRPGQGASYEQYF	TGTGCCAGCAGGCCAGGACAGGGGGCGTCCTACGAGCAGTACTTC
TRBV5-5	TRBJ2-7	.	.	CASGRQGLGYEQYF	TGTGCCAGCGGGCGACAGGGACTGGGGTACGAGCAGTACTTC
TRBV11-1	TRBJ2-1	.	TRBD2	CASSSTSGSSYNEQFF	TGTGCCAGCAGCAGCACTAGCGGTAGCTCCTACAATGAGCAGTTCTTC
TRBV4-2	TRBJ1-2	.	.	CASSQDIGDRYGYTF	TGTGCCAGCAGCCAAGATATCGGGGATCGATATGGCTACACCTTC
TRBV29-1	TRBJ2-5	.	.	CSVAAPQKETQYF	TGCAGCGTTGCCGCTCCTCAGAAAGAGACCCAGTACTTC
TRBV29-1	TRBJ2-7	.	.	CSVAVTGNLDEQYF	TGCAGCGTAGCGGTGACAGGTAACCTGGACGAGCAGTACTTC
TRBV28	TRBJ1-5	few	TRBD1	CATEPPGQGLQPQHF	TGTGCCACAGAACCTCCGGGACAGGGCCTTCAGCCCCAGCATTTT
TRBV9	TRBJ2-1	.	.	CASSELATYNEQFF	TGTGCCAGCAGCGAACTAGCTACCTACAATGAGCAGTTCTTC
TRBV4-3	TRBJ2-2	.	TRBD2	CASSHSREGTGELFF	TGCGCCAGCAGCCATTCGCGGGAGGGGACCGGGGAGCTGTTTTTT
TRBV7-8	TRBJ2-7	.	.	CASSFRAGSTYEQYF	TGTGCCAGCAGCTTTCGCGCCGGGTCTACCTACGAGCAGTACTTC
TRBV30	TRBJ2-7	.	TRBD2	CAWSKGSGIYEQYF	TGTGCCTGGAGTAAGGGGAGCGGGATCTACGAGCAGTACTTC
TRBV18	TRBJ1-2	.	.	CASSPRTETNYGYTF	TGTGCCAGCTCACCGAGGACAGAAACTAACTATGGCTACACCTTC
TRBV28	TRBJ1-1	once	.	CASNLPTANTEAFF	TGTGCCAGCAACCTACCGACAGCGAACACTGAAGCTTTCTTT
TRBV11-3	TRBJ2-3	.	.	CASSLGGPTDTQYF	TGTGCCAGCAGCTTAGGGGGGCCCACAGATACGCAGTATTTT
TRBV28	TRBJ1-2	once	.	CASSLAQRYGYTF	TGTGCCAGCAGTTTGGCTCAGAGGTATGGCTACACCTTC
TRBV2	TRBJ2-5	.	TRBD2	CASRDLAGGPKETQYF	TGTGCCAGCAGGGATCTAGCGGGAGGGCCTAAAGAGACCCAGTACTTC
TRBV5-1	TRBJ1-4	.	TRBD1	CASAQGAFNEKLFF	TGCGCCAGCGCCCAGGGGGCATTTAATGAAAAACTGTTTTTT
TRBV19	TRBJ2-1	.	TRBD2	CASSIGTSGQFF	TGTGCCAGTAGTATAGGAACTAGCGGGCAGTTCTTC
TRBV6-5	TRBJ2-7	.	.	CASSYRDEQYF	TGTGCCAGCAGTTACAGAGACGAGCAGTACTTC
TRBV30	TRBJ2-7	.	TRBD2	CAWSAGGSRSYEQYF	TGTGCCTGGAGTGCCGGCGGGAGTCGCTCCTACGAGCAGTACTTC
TRBV7-2	TRBJ2-1	.	TRBD2	CASSPPGTRFYNEQFF	TGTGCCAGCAGCCCACCCGGGACTAGATTCTACAATGAGCAGTTCTTC
TRBV25-1	TRBJ2-1	.	.	CASGLGANYNEQFF	TGTGCCAGCGGGCTGGGGGCTAACTACAATGAGCAGTTCTTC
TRBV6-5	TRBJ2-3	once	.	CASSYGGGPTDTQYF	TGTGCCAGCAGTTACGGGGGGGGCCCCACAGATACGCAGTATTTT
TRBV6-4	TRBJ2-1	.	TRBD2	CASSVSGTSGPPSSYNEQFF	TGTGCCAGCAGTGTCTCCGGGACTAGCGGGCCACCGAGCTCCTACAATGAGCAGTTCTTC
TRBV29-1	TRBJ1-1	.	.	CSVERAMNTEAFF	TGCAGCGTTGAGCGGGCAATGAACACTGAAGCTTTCTTT